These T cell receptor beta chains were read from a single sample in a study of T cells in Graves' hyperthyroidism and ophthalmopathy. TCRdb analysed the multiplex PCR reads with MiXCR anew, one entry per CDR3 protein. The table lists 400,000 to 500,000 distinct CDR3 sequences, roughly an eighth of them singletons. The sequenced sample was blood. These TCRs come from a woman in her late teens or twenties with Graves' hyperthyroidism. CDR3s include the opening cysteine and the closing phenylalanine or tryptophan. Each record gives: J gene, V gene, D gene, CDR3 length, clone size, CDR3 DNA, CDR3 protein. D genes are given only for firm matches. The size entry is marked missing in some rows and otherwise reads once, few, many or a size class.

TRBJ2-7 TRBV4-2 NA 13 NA TGTGCCAGCAGCCAAGAAATGGGGGACGAGCAGTACTTC CASSQEMGDEQYF
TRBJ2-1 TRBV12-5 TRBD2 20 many TGTGCTAGTGGTTTGCGATCACTATTCGGACTAGCGGGAGGTGGTAATGAGCAGTTCTTC CASGLRSLFGLAGGGNEQFF
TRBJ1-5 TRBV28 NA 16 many TGTGCCAGCAGTCCCGAGCTTGGTCGGGGGCATCAGCCCCAGCATTTT CASSPELGRGHQPQHF
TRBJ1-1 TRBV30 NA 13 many TGTGCCTGGAGTGTAAGTAGGGTCGGAGAAGCTTTCTTT CAWSVSRVGEAFF
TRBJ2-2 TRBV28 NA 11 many TGTGCCAGCATGGGGCCCGGGGAGCTGTTTTTT CASMGPGELFF
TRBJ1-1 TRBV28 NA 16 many TGTGCCAGCAGCCCCCAGCCGGGGGCGAGGAACACTGAAGCTTTCTTT CASSPQPGARNTEAFF
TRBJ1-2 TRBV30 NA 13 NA TGTGCCTGGAGTGTACATTCTGGATCGGGCTACACCTTC CAWSVHSGSGYTF
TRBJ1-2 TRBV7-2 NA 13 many TGTGCCAGCAGCTTCGGAGGGAACTATGGCTACACCTTC CASSFGGNYGYTF
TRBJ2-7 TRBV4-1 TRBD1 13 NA TGCGCCAGCAGCCAGGCCACAGGGGCCGAGCAGTACTTC CASSQATGAEQYF
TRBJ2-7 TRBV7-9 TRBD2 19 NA TGTGCCAGCAGCTTACCCAGCGGGAGCCTAAATACTATAGGCTACGAGCAGTACTTC CASSLPSGSLNTIGYEQYF
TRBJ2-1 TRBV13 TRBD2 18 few TGTGCCAGCAGCTTAGCGCGTACTAGCGGGAGGGCTCGCAATGAGCAGTTCTTC CASSLARTSGRARNEQFF
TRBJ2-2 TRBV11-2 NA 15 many TGTGCCAGCAGCTTTCGGATACCGAACACCGGGGAGCTGTTTTTT CASSFRIPNTGELFF
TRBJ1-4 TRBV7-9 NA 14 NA TGTGCCAGCAGCTTACGACAGACTAATGAAAAACTGTTTTTT CASSLRQTNEKLFF
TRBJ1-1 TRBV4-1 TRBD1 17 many TGCGCCAGCAGCCTCCAAATCCGGGACAGCAAAAACACTGAAGCTTTCTTT CASSLQIRDSKNTEAFF
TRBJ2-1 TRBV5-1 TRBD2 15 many TGCGCCAGCAGCTTTAGCGGGAGTGGGTACAATGAGCAGTTCTTC CASSFSGSGYNEQFF
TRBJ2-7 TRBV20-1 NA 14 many TGCAGTGCCGCGCCCCCAGGGCATAAGTACGAGCAGTACTTC CSAAPPGHKYEQYF
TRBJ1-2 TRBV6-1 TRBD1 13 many TGTGCCAGCAGTCCCCGGGACAGCTATGGCTACACCTTC CASSPRDSYGYTF
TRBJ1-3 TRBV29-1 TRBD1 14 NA TGCAGTTGTGGAAATGGACAGGCTGGAAACACCATATATTTT CSCGNGQAGNTIYF
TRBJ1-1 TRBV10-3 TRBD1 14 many TGTGCCATCAGCACGACAGGGATGGACACTGAAGCTTTCTTT CAISTTGMDTEAFF
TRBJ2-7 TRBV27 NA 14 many TGTGCCAGCAGTTTACGTAGCGGCTCCTACGAGCAGTACTTC CASSLRSGSYEQYF
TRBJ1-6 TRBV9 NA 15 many TGTGCCAGCAGCGTAGGGGGCTCCTATAATTCACCCCTCCACTTT CASSVGGSYNSPLHF
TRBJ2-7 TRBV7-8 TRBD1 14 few TGTGCCAGCAGCCTCGGACAGGGCTTCGACGAGCAGTACTTC CASSLGQGFDEQYF
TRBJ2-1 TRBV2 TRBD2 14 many TGTGCCAGCAGATTAGCGGGCGGAGCGAATGAGCAGTTCTTC CASRLAGGANEQFF
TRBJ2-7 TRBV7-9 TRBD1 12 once TGTGCCAGCAGCCCCAGGGGGAACGAGCAGTACTTC CASSPRGNEQYF
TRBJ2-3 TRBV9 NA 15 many TGTGCCAGCAGCGTAGAAGGAGGGCCCGGCCGGACGCAGTATTTT CASSVEGGPGRTQYF
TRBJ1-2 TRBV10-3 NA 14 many TGTGCCATCAGTGACAGGGCCTCCTTCTATGGCTACACCTTC CAISDRASFYGYTF
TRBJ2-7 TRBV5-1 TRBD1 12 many TGTGCCAGCAGTTTGACAGGGAACGAGCAGTACTTC CASSLTGNEQYF
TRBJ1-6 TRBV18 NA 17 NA TGTGCCAGCTCACCACTCGAAATTTGGCACTCAAATTCACCCCTCCACTTT CASSPLEIWHSNSPLHF
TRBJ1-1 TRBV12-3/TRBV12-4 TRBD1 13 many TGTGCCAGCAGTCCTCGACAGGGGGCCGAAGCTTTCTTT CASSPRQGAEAFF
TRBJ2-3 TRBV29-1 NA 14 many TGCAGCGTCCGCTTTAGATCCAGCACAGATACGCAGTATTTT CSVRFRSSTDTQYF
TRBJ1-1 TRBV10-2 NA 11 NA TGCGCCAGCAGTCAGGGAATTGAAGCTTTCTTT CASSQGIEAFF
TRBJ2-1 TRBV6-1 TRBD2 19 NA TGTGCCAGCAGCCCAAGGACTAGCGGGCGGCATAGCTCCTACAATGAGCAGTTCTTC CASSPRTSGRHSSYNEQFF
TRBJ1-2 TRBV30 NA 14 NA TGTGCCGTAGAGAAAGTTCCGGCTAACTATGGCTACACCTTC CAVEKVPANYGYTF
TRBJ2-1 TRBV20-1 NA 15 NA TGCAGTGGCAACGCCGGGACCAACGTTAACAATGAGCAGTTCTTC CSGNAGTNVNNEQFF
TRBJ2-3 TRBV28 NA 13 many TGTGCCAGCAGTTTCATGACTTCAGATACGCAGTATTTT CASSFMTSDTQYF
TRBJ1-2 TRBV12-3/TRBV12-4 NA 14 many TGTGCCAGCAGTTTGGGACACCTTAACTATGGCTACACCTTC CASSLGHLNYGYTF
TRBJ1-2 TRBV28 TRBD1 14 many TGTGCCAGCAGGAGACAGGGCTCTCACTATGGCTACACCTTC CASRRQGSHYGYTF
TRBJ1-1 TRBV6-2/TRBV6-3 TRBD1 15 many TGTGCCAGCAGATACCCCGGGACAGCGGCTCCGCGGGCTTTCTTT CASRYPGTAAPRAFF
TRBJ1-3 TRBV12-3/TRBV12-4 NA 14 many TGTGCCAGCAGTTTACCCGACTCTGGAAACACCATATATTTT CASSLPDSGNTIYF
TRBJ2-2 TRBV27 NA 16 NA TGTGCCAGCACCCCCCTACTGCGGTCCCTCACCGGGGAGCTGTTTTTT CASTPLLRSLTGELFF
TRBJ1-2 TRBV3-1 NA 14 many TGTGCCAGCAGCCAAAACACCCCCAACTATGGCTACACCTTC CASSQNTPNYGYTF
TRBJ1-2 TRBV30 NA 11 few TGTGCCTGGAGTTTAGCGCATGGCTACACCTTC CAWSLAHGYTF
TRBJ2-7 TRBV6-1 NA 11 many TGTGCCAGCAGTGAATATTACGAGCAGTACTTC CASSEYYEQYF
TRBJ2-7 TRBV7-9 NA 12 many TGTGCCAGCGGCCAGGGGATTTACGAGCAGTACTTC CASGQGIYEQYF
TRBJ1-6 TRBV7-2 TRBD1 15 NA TGTGCCAGCAGCCTCTTGACAGGGTTGGATTCACCCCTCCACTTT CASSLLTGLDSPLHF